These T cell receptor beta chains were read from a single sample in a study of PD-1 blockade in classical Hodgkin lymphoma. The data were produced by immunoSEQ multiplex PCR, yet TCRdb's version contains in-frame clones alone and is incomplete. The table records roughly 70,000 clones, roughly 93% of them present only once. The specimen was peripheral blood mononuclear cells (PBMCs). Receptors were obtained from a human donor with classical Hodgkin lymphoma. The CDR3 runs from the conserved cysteine through the conserved F or W. D genes are given only for firm matches. Rows give clone size only sometimes, using once, few, many, or a class for an expanded clone.

D | size | J | V | CDR3 | DNA
TRBD2 | . | TRBJ2-7 | TRBV7-9 | CASSTSTSGSLPLYEQYF | TGTGCCAGCAGCACCTCGACTAGCGGGAGTTTACCCCTCTACGAGCAGTACTTC
TRBD1 | . | TRBJ1-2 | TRBV10-3 | CATRRAGQGDGYTF | TGTGCCACCCGCCGGGCGGGGCAGGGGGATGGCTACACCTTC
TRBD2 | . | TRBJ2-5 | TRBV28 | CASSPSGSGEETQYF | TGTGCCAGCAGTCCTAGCGGGAGTGGCGAAGAGACCCAGTACTTC
. | . | TRBJ1-2 | TRBV5-4 | CASSFAGVRGYTF | TGTGCCAGCAGCTTCGCCGGTGTAAGGGGCTACACCTTC
TRBD2 | . | TRBJ2-3 | TRBV9 | CASSVAPSGRTNTQYF | TGTGCCAGCAGCGTAGCTCCTAGCGGGAGAACAAATACGCAGTATTTT
. | . | TRBJ1-1 | TRBV10-1 | CASRIETTEAFF | TGCGCCAGCAGAATTGAGACGACTGAAGCTTTCTTT
. | . | TRBJ2-1 | TRBV28 | CASSPPGRWGLNEQFF | TGTGCCAGCAGTCCCCCCGGGCGGTGGGGTTTGAATGAGCAGTTCTTC
. | . | TRBJ2-2 | TRBV9 | CASSARGSYTGELFF | TGTGCCAGCAGCGCGCGTGGGAGTTACACCGGGGAGCTGTTTTTT
TRBD2 | once | TRBJ2-2 | TRBV2 | CASSETSGGGGLFF | TGTGCCAGCAGTGAAACTAGCGGGGGCGGTGGGCTGTTTTTT
. | . | TRBJ2-3 | TRBV19 | CASSPTGFWGTDTQYF | TGTGCCAGTAGTCCTACCGGATTCTGGGGCACAGATACGCAGTATTTT
TRBD1 | . | TRBJ1-5 | TRBV5-1 | CASSSGYYEGAGQPQHF | TGCGCCAGCAGCTCAGGATACTACGAGGGGGCAGGTCAGCCCCAGCATTTT
. | . | TRBJ1-2 | TRBV7-2 | CASRGGAYYGYTF | TGTGCCAGCAGAGGGGGGGCTTACTATGGCTACACCTTC
. | once | TRBJ1-2 | TRBV28 | CASRSPQGATGYTF | TGTGCCAGCAGATCCCCACAAGGGGCGACTGGCTACACCTTC
. | . | TRBJ1-1 | TRBV5-4 | CASSLGGGTEAFF | TGTGCCAGCAGCTTGGGGGGTGGGACTGAAGCTTTCTTT
. | . | TRBJ1-1 | TRBV6-1 | CASSESTEAFF | TGTGCCAGCAGTGAGAGCACTGAAGCTTTCTTT
TRBD2 | . | TRBJ2-2 | TRBV2 | CASRPGTSFSGELFF | TGTGCCAGCAGGCCCGGGACTAGCTTTTCCGGGGAGCTGTTTTTT
. | . | TRBJ2-7 | TRBV4-3 | CASSQDFQDTREQYF | TGCGCCAGCAGCCAAGATTTTCAGGACACGCGAGAGCAGTACTTC
. | . | TRBJ1-1 | TRBV5-6 | CASSLGDKNTEAFF | TGTGCCAGCAGCTTGGGGGACAAGAACACTGAAGCTTTCTTT
. | . | TRBJ2-5 | TRBV7-9 | CASSPEGWVNQETQYF | TGTGCCAGCAGCCCTGAGGGGTGGGTTAACCAAGAGACCCAGTACTTC
TRBD2 | . | TRBJ2-7 | TRBV11-2 | CASSLSLAGAYEQYF | TGTGCCAGCAGCTTAAGTCTAGCGGGAGCCTACGAGCAGTACTTC
TRBD2 | . | TRBJ2-1 | TRBV9 | CASSVGFGTSGSIKDEQFF | TGTGCCAGCAGCGTAGGGTTTGGGACTAGCGGGAGCATAAAGGATGAGCAGTTCTTC
TRBD1 | . | TRBJ2-3 | TRBV10-2 | CASRDRGNTDTQYF | TGCGCCAGCAGGGACAGGGGAAACACAGATACGCAGTATTTT
. | . | TRBJ2-2 | TRBV11-2 | CASSLDGTGELFF | TGTGCCAGCAGCTTAGATGGGACGGGGGAGCTGTTTTTT
. | . | TRBJ1-5 | TRBV27 | CASSLGGYSNQPQHF | TGTGCCAGCAGTTTGGGGGGTTATAGCAATCAGCCCCAGCATTTT
. | . | TRBJ2-2 | TRBV2 | CASSEGRLGTGELFF | TGTGCCAGCAGTGAGGGTCGACTCGGGACTGGGGAGCTGTTTTTT
. | . | TRBJ2-7 | TRBV9 | CASSATAMSEQYF | TGTGCCAGCAGCGCGACAGCAATGAGCGAGCAGTACTTC
. | . | TRBJ1-3 | TRBV7-9 | CASTLGGSGNTIYF | TGTGCCAGCACCCTGGGGGGGTCTGGAAACACCATATATTTT
. | . | TRBJ1-2 | TRBV7-2 | CASSPSRHYGYTF | TGTGCCAGCAGCCCTAGTAGGCACTATGGCTACACCTTC
TRBD1 | once | TRBJ1-5 | TRBV7-9 | CASSFGTGGNQPQHF | TGTGCCAGCAGCTTTGGGACAGGGGGCAATCAGCCCCAGCATTTT
. | . | TRBJ1-2 | TRBV5-1 | CASSWGDGSNGYTF | TGCGCCAGCAGCTGGGGGGACGGATCAAATGGCTACACCTTC
. | . | TRBJ1-2 | TRBV7-9 | CASTLEATYGYTF | TGTGCCAGCACTCTCGAGGCAACCTATGGCTACACCTTC
TRBD2 | . | TRBJ2-3 | TRBV5-4 | CASSASPTSGRAIDTQYF | TGTGCCAGCAGCGCGTCCCCTACTAGCGGGAGGGCCATAGATACGCAGTATTTT
. | few | TRBJ2-7 | TRBV7-9 | CASSVGGEQYF | TGTGCCAGCAGCGTAGGGGGCGAGCAGTACTTC